Each of the 3 T cell receptor beta chains below was sequenced from the same sample in a study of neurological immune-mediated disorders. MiXCR, applied by TCRdb to the 5' RACE reads, yields one record per CDR3 protein. The sample carries some 66,000 distinct CDR3 sequences, less than 5.5% recorded once. The specimen sequenced was PBMCs. The receptors stem from a man aged 25 to 40 with multiple sclerosis.

This clonotype was observed at least ten times. This chain joins TRBV25-1 and TRBJ2-1; D possibly matches TRBD1 or TRBD2 (5 bases each). CDR3 length: 11 amino acids. V lost 6 bases to trimming and J lost 14 bases, with 14 bases between them. Per germline, CDR1 MGHDK and CDR2 SYGVNS. The CDR3 spells CASSTGPRKFF. CDR3 DNA sequence: TGTGCCAGCAGCACGGGACCGAGGAAGTTCTTC. Based on the CDR3 plus reference TRBV25-1 and TRBJ2-1, the full variable domain is EADIYQTPRYLVIGTGKKITLECSQTMGHDKMYWYQQDPGMELHLIHYSYGVNSTEKGDLSSESTVSRIRTEHFPLTLESARPSHTSQYLCASSTGPRKFFGPGTRLTVL.

Only a few counts were recorded for this clonotype. This sequence joins TRBV5-6 and TRBJ1-1, with D uncertain. Germline V lookup: CDR1 SGHDT, CDR2 YYEEEE. Trimming left V 1 base short and J 1 base short, with 11 bases between. This CDR3 region has 15 residues. The chain's CDR3 is CASSLYGKKNTEAFF. In nucleotides, the CDR3 is TGTGCCAGCAGCTTGTACGGCAAAAAGAACACTGAAGCTTTCTTT.

The chain links TRBV5-1 to TRBJ1-1; 12 bases are a match to TRBD1. Losses at the gene ends were 4 bases for V and 9 bases for J; bases not matched to a gene: 16. Looked up from germline, CDR1 is SGHRS and CDR2 is YFSETQ. The CDR3 extends over 17 amino acids. CDR3 DNA: TGCGCCAGCAGCCCACACCCGGGACAGGGGGCACGATATAAAGCTTTCTTT. It yields the protein CASSPHPGQGARYKAFF.